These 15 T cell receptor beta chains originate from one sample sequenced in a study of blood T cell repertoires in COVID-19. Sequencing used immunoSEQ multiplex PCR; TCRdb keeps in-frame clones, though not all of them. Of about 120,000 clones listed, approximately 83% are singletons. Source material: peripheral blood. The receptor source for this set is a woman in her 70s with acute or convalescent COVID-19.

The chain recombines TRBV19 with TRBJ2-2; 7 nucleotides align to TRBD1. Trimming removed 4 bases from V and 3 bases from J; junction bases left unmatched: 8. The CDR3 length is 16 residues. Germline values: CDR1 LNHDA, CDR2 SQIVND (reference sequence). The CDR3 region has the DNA TGTGCCAGTAGTACACGGGACAGAACCTACACCGGGGAGCTGTTTTTT. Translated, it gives CASSTRDRTYTGELFF.

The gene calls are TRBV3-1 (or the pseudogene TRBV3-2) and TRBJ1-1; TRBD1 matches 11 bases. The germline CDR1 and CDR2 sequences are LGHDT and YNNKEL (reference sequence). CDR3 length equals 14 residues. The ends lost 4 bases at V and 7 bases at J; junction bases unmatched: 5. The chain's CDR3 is CASSRGQGAGEAFF. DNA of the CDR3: TGTGCCAGCAGCCGAGGACAGGGGGCGGGTGAAGCTTTCTTT.

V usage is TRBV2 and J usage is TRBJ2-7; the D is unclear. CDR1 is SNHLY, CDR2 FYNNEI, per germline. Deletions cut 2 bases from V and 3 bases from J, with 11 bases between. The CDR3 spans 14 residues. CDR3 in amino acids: CASSELEFSYEQYV. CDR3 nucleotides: TGTGCCAGCAGTGAACTAGAGTTTAGCTACGAGCAGTACGTC.

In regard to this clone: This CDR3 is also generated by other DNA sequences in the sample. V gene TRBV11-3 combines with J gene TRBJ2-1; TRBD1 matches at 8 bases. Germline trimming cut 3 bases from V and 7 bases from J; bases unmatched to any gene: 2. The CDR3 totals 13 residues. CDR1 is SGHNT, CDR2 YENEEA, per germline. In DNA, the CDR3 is TGTGCCAGCAGCTTGGACAGGGCGAATGAGCAGTTCTTC. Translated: CASSLDRANEQFF.

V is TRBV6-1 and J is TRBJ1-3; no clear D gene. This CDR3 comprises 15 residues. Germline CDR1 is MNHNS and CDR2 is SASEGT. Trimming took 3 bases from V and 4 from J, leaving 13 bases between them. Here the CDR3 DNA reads TGTGCCAGCAGTGACGGAAGCCTTAGCGGAAACACCATATATTTT. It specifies CASSDGSLSGNTIYF.

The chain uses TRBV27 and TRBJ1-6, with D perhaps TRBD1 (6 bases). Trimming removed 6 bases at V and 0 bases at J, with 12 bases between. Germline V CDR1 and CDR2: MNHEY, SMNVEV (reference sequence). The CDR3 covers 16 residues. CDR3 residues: CASRVTGSSYNSPLHF. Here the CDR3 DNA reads TGTGCCAGCAGAGTAACAGGGAGCTCCTATAATTCACCCCTCCACTTT.

The CDR3 bases are TGTGCCAGCAGCGCCCGGACAGGGAGCAATCAGCCCCAGCATTTT. This codes for CASSARTGSNQPQHF. The V and J genes are TRBV7-2 and TRBJ1-5; 8 nucleotides align to TRBD1. This CDR3 contains 15 residues. Germline lookup yields CDR1 SGHTA and CDR2 FQGNSA. V was pared by 5 bases and J by 1 base, with 4 bases of the junction left unmatched.

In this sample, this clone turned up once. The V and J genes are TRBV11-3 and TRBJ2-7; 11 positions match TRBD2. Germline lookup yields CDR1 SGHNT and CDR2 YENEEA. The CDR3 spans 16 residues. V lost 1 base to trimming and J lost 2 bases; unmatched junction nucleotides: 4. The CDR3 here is CASSLGLAGFPYEQYF. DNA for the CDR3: TGTGCCAGCAGCTTAGGACTAGCGGGATTTCCCTACGAGCAGTACTTC.

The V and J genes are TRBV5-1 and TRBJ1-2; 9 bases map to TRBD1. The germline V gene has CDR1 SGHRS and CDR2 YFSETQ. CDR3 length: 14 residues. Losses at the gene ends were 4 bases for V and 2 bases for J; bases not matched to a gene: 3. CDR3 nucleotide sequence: TGCGCCAGCAGCCCGGGACAGGGCAACTATGGCTACACCTTC. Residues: CASSPGQGNYGYTF.

The CDR3 loop is CASSHKLAGGYTDTQYF. The CDR3 nucleotides are TGTGCCAGCAGTCACAAACTAGCGGGGGGGTACACAGATACGCAGTATTTT. The V gene is TRBV5-6, the J gene TRBJ2-3; the match to TRBD2 covers 13 bases. Trimming cost V 5 bases and J 2 bases; bases outside gene matches: 8. The CDR3 is made up of 17 amino acids. Germline CDR1 and CDR2: SGHDT and YYEEEE.

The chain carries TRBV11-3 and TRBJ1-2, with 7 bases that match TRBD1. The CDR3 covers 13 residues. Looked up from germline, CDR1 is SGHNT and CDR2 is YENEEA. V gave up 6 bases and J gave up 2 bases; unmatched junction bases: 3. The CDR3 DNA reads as TGTGCCAGCAGTCAACAGGGGAACTATGGCTACACCTTC. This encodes CASSQQGNYGYTF. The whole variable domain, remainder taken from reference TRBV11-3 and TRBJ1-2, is EAGVVQSPRYKIIEKKQPVAFWCNPISGHNTLYWYLQNLGQGPELLIRYENEEAVDDSQLPKDRFSAERLKGVDSTLKIQPAELGDSAVYLCASSQQGNYGYTFGSGTRLTVV.

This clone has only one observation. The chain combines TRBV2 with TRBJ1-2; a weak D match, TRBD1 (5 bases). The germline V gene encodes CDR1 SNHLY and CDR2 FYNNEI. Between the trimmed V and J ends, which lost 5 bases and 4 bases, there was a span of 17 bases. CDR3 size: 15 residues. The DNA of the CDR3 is TGTGCCAGCAGTAGGGGTTCGGGGGAGGCCTATGGCTACACCTTC. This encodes CASSRGSGEAYGYTF. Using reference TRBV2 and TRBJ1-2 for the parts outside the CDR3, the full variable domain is EPEVTQTPSHQVTQMGQEVILRCVPISNHLYFYWYRQILGQKVEFLVSFYNNEISEKSEIFDDQFSVERPDGSNFTLKIRSTKLEDSAMYFCASSRGSGEAYGYTFGSGTRLTVV.

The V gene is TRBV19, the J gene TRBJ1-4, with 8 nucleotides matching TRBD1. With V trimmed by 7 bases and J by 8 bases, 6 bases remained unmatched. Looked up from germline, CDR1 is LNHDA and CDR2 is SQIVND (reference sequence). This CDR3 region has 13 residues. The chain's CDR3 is CASNQGALEKLFF. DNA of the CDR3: TGTGCCAGTAATCAGGGGGCACTGGAAAAACTGTTTTTT.

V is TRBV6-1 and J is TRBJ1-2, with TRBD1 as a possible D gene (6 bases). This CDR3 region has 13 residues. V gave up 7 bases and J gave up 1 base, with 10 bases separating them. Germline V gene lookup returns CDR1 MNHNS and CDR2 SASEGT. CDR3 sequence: CASTPGVNYGYTF. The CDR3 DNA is TGTGCCAGCACCCCAGGGGTTAACTATGGCTACACCTTC.

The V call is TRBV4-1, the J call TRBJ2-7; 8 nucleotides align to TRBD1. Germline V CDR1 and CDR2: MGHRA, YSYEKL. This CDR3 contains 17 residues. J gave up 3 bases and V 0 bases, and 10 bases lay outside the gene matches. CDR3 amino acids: CASSQDRGDRLSYEQYF. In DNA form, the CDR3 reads TGCGCCAGCAGCCAAGATAGGGGGGACAGGTTAAGCTACGAGCAGTACTTC.